The present TCR beta chain was sequenced within a study of CD4 T cells in relation to SARS-CoV-2 and coronaviruses. Study context: Controls used an HIV-1 Nef peptide pool or no peptide.

Unexposed donor CD4+ T cells date from about 2011-2018, before the COVID-19 pandemic. After approximately ten days of culture, CD4+ T cells were isolated. As cell numbers allowed, unexposed-donor CD4+ T cells faced SARS-CoV-2 S/N and four cold-coronavirus spikes. This clone was counted a few times. Its antigen is unidentified. Sequenced by immunoSEQ multiplex PCR; TCRdb stores in-frame clones only, minus some. Found here are about 23,000 clones, under 80% of them singletons; the top ten hold approximately 15%. Whole-study findings and limits: Compared with monoreactive clones, crossreactive clones showed significantly weaker SARS-CoV-2 expansion.

Germline-derived CDR1 and CDR2 are LGHNA and YNFKEQ. V lost 3 bases and J lost 2, with 7 bases in between. The CDR3 has 14 residues. V is TRBV4-2 and J is TRBJ2-2, with a tentative D call TRBD2 (6 bases). Sequenced material: CD4+ T cells from PBMCs, cultured in vitro. The origin of this receptor is a human donor in good health. Here the CDR3 reads CASSQGLNTGELFF. The CDR3 DNA is TGTGCCAGCAGCCAGGGACTTAACACCGGGGAGCTGTTTTTT.